A selection of T cell receptor beta chains follows, all from one sample in a study of T cell changes during pregnancy in multiple sclerosis. This table comes from immunoSEQ multiplex PCR, and its TCRdb copy is limited to in-frame clones, with some not included. The sample has about 67,000 clones, around 92% seen once. Specimen: peripheral blood, collected after pregnancy. These receptors originate from a female donor with multiple sclerosis, enrolled in a pregnancy study. Each CDR3 is given with its conserved first and last residue. The order of the fields is D gene, V gene, J gene, CDR3 length, clone size, CDR3 DNA, CDR3 protein. The D gene is left open where the match is weak. Clone size is given for some rows only: seen once, a few or many times, or a class if the clone is expanded.

d_gene: .
v_gene: TRBV7-6
j_gene: TRBJ2-3
len: 15
abundance: .
CDR3nt: TGTGCCAGCAGCCCCGGGACTGACCGCACAGATACGCAGTATTTT
CDR3aa: CASSPGTDRTDTQYF

d_gene: TRBD2
v_gene: TRBV7-8
j_gene: TRBJ2-1
len: 16
abundance: .
CDR3nt: TGTGCCAGCAGCTTTAGCGGGCTGAGCTCCTACAATGAGCAGTTCTTC
CDR3aa: CASSFSGLSSYNEQFF

d_gene: TRBD1
v_gene: TRBV5-4
j_gene: TRBJ2-1
len: 14
abundance: once
CDR3nt: TGTGCCAGCAGCGCGGGACAGGTTAAGAATGAGCAGTTCTTC
CDR3aa: CASSAGQVKNEQFF

d_gene: .
v_gene: TRBV30
j_gene: TRBJ1-6
len: 15
abundance: .
CDR3nt: TGTGCCTGGAGGCAGCTCGCGGGGGACAATTCACCCCTCCACTTT
CDR3aa: CAWRQLAGDNSPLHF

d_gene: .
v_gene: TRBV4-3
j_gene: TRBJ2-2
len: 17
abundance: .
CDR3nt: TGCGCCAGCAGCCGAGCCCTAGGACTCGCGAACACCGGGGAGCTGTTTTTT
CDR3aa: CASSRALGLANTGELFF

d_gene: .
v_gene: TRBV10-3
j_gene: TRBJ1-1
len: 16
abundance: .
CDR3nt: TGTGCCATCAACCGACAGTCCGCGGGGGTGAACACTGAAGCTTTCTTT
CDR3aa: CAINRQSAGVNTEAFF

d_gene: TRBD1
v_gene: TRBV10-3
j_gene: TRBJ1-1
len: 14
abundance: .
CDR3nt: TGTGCCATCAAGGGTGGGACAGGGGGGCCAGAAGCTTTCTTT
CDR3aa: CAIKGGTGGPEAFF

d_gene: TRBD1
v_gene: TRBV2
j_gene: TRBJ1-1
len: 16
abundance: .
CDR3nt: TGTGCCAGCAGTGAAGCGGCTAGCCGGGACAGCCTCTGGGCTTTCTTT
CDR3aa: CASSEAASRDSLWAFF

d_gene: .
v_gene: TRBV6-5
j_gene: TRBJ2-2
len: 12
abundance: .
CDR3nt: TGTGCCAGCAAGCGGAACACCGGGGAGCTGTTTTTT
CDR3aa: CASKRNTGELFF

d_gene: TRBD1
v_gene: TRBV18
j_gene: TRBJ1-5
len: 22
abundance: once
CDR3nt: TGTGCCAGCTCCCTACGGGGACCCGGGACAGGAGGATTAGATCCTAGCAATCAGCCCCAGCATTTT
CDR3aa: CASSLRGPGTGGLDPSNQPQHF

d_gene: TRBD2
v_gene: TRBV5-6
j_gene: TRBJ2-4
len: 15
abundance: .
CDR3nt: TGTGCCAGCAGTCTTACGGGCGGGAGTCGGAACATTCAGTACTTC
CDR3aa: CASSLTGGSRNIQYF

d_gene: TRBD1
v_gene: TRBV6-5
j_gene: TRBJ2-1
len: 15
abundance: .
CDR3nt: TGTGCCAGCAGTCCCAGGACAGGCTCCTACAATGAGCAGTTCTTC
CDR3aa: CASSPRTGSYNEQFF

d_gene: .
v_gene: TRBV9
j_gene: TRBJ2-7
len: 15
abundance: .
CDR3nt: TGTGCCAGCAGCGTAGCTTGGGGGAGGTCCTACGAGCAGTACTTC
CDR3aa: CASSVAWGRSYEQYF

d_gene: TRBD1
v_gene: TRBV5-6
j_gene: TRBJ2-5
len: 15
abundance: .
CDR3nt: TGTGCCAGCAGCTTGTACAGGGGTGATGGAGAGACCCAGTACTTC
CDR3aa: CASSLYRGDGETQYF

d_gene: TRBD2
v_gene: TRBV19
j_gene: TRBJ2-7
len: 18
abundance: .
CDR3nt: TGTGCCAGTAGTAATCCCCCCGGACTAGCGGGAGATCGGTACGAGCAGTACTTC
CDR3aa: CASSNPPGLAGDRYEQYF

d_gene: TRBD2
v_gene: TRBV5-1
j_gene: TRBJ2-5
len: 14
abundance: .
CDR3nt: TGCGCCAGCAGCTGGGAGGGCCCAGGTTGGGCCCAGTACTTC
CDR3aa: CASSWEGPGWAQYF

d_gene: .
v_gene: TRBV11-2
j_gene: TRBJ2-3
len: 17
abundance: .
CDR3nt: TGTGCCAGCAGCTTCGCGCGAGCCCCCAACCCAACAGATACGCAGTATTTT
CDR3aa: CASSFARAPNPTDTQYF

d_gene: .
v_gene: TRBV27
j_gene: TRBJ2-4
len: 16
abundance: .
CDR3nt: TGTGCCAGCAGCCGAAGACAGGACCTAGCCAAAAACATTCAGTACTTC
CDR3aa: CASSRRQDLAKNIQYF

d_gene: TRBD1
v_gene: TRBV5-1
j_gene: TRBJ1-2
len: 15
abundance: .
CDR3nt: TGCGCCAGCAGCCTAGAACCGGGACAGACCTATGGCTACACCTTC
CDR3aa: CASSLEPGQTYGYTF

d_gene: TRBD1
v_gene: TRBV5-1
j_gene: TRBJ1-2
len: 14
abundance: .
CDR3nt: TGCGCCAGCAGAGACAGGGTCAATAACTATGGCTACACCTTC
CDR3aa: CASRDRVNNYGYTF

d_gene: TRBD1
v_gene: TRBV5-1
j_gene: TRBJ2-5
len: 15
abundance: .
CDR3nt: TGCGCCAGCAGCTTCGCGGGACAGGGATCAGAGACCCAGTACTTC
CDR3aa: CASSFAGQGSETQYF

d_gene: .
v_gene: TRBV6-1
j_gene: TRBJ1-5
len: 12
abundance: .
CDR3nt: TGTGCCAGCAGTGAGGCCGATCAGCCCCAGCATTTT
CDR3aa: CASSEADQPQHF

d_gene: TRBD1
v_gene: TRBV27
j_gene: TRBJ2-1
len: 17
abundance: .
CDR3nt: TGTGCCAGCAGTAATGGGCAACTGGGACAGGGGTTGAATGAGCAGTTCTTC
CDR3aa: CASSNGQLGQGLNEQFF

d_gene: TRBD2
v_gene: TRBV27
j_gene: TRBJ2-7
len: 16
abundance: medium-sized
CDR3nt: TGTGCCAGCAGTTTTTTGGCGGGGGGTTGGTCCGGCGAGCAGTACTTC
CDR3aa: CASSFLAGGWSGEQYF